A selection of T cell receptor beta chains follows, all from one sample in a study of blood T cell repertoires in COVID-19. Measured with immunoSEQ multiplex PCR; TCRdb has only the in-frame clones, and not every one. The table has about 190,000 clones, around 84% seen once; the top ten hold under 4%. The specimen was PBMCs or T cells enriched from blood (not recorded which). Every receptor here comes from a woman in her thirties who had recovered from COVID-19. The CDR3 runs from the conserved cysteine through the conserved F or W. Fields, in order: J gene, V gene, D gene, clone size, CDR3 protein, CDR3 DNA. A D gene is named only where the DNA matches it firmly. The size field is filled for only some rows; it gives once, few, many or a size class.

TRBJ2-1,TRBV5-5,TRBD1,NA,CASSRGQAGDNEQFF,TGTGCCAGCAGCCGCGGACAGGCTGGGGACAATGAGCAGTTCTTC
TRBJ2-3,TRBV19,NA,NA,CASSRSGTDTQYF,TGTGCCAGTAGTAGGTCAGGGACAGATACGCAGTATTTT
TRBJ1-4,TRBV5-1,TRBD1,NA,CASNRQGANEKLFF,TGCGCCAGCAACCGACAGGGGGCAAACGAAAAACTGTTTTTT
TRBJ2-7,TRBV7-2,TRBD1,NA,CASSLVGQGAIYEQYF,TGTGCCAGCAGCTTAGTGGGACAGGGGGCAATCTACGAGCAGTACTTC
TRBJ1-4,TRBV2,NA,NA,CASSELQGTSEKLFF,TGTGCCAGCAGTGAGTTACAGGGAACTTCGGAAAAACTGTTTTTT
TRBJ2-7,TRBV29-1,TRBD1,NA,CSVLSGQGAYEQYF,TGCAGCGTGCTATCGGGACAGGGGGCATACGAGCAGTACTTC
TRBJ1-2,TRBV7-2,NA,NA,CASSLVGFNYGYTF,TGTGCCAGCAGCTTAGTCGGGTTCAACTATGGCTACACCTTC
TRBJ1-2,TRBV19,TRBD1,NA,CASSTATRTGEAGYTF,TGTGCCAGTAGTACGGCTACCCGGACAGGCGAGGCTGGCTACACCTTC
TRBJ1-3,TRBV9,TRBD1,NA,CASSVEQGIISGNTIYF,TGTGCCAGCAGCGTAGAACAGGGGATCATCTCTGGAAACACCATATATTTT
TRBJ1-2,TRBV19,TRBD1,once,CASSRTEQGARVGYTF,TGTGCCAGTAGTCGGACCGAACAGGGGGCGCGGGTTGGCTACACCTTC
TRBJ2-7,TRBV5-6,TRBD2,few,CASRLGLAREQYF,TGTGCCAGCAGATTAGGACTAGCTCGAGAGCAGTACTTC
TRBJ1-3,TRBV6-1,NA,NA,CASSEMTGSGNTIYF,TGTGCCAGCAGTGAAATGACAGGCTCTGGAAACACCATATATTTT
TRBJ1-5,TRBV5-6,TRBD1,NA,CASSQPIGTGGNQPQHF,TGTGCCAGCAGCCAGCCAATCGGGACAGGGGGCAATCAGCCCCAGCATTTT
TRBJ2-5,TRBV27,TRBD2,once,CASSVAGLTQETQYF,TGTGCCAGCAGTGTCGCGGGACTAACACAAGAGACCCAGTACTTC
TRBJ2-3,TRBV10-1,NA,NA,CASSLGGDTQYF,TGCGCCAGCAGCCTGGGGGGAGATACGCAGTATTTT
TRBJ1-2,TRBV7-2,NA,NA,CASSSARQAYGYTF,TGTGCCAGCAGCTCAGCTAGACAAGCCTATGGCTACACCTTC
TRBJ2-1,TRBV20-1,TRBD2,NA,CSASHLAGTGSYNEQFF,TGCAGTGCTAGTCATCTAGCGGGCACTGGCTCCTACAATGAGCAGTTCTTC
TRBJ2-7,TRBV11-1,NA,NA,CASSLKVGSAEQYF,TGTGCCAGCAGCTTAAAGGTCGGGAGTGCCGAGCAGTACTTC
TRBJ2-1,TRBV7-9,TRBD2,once,CASSYLGGEQFF,TGTGCCAGCAGCTACCTGGGGGGGGAGCAGTTCTTC
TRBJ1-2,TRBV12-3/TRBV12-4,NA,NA,CASSILGVGGYTF,TGTGCCAGCAGTATCCTCGGGGTCGGGGGCTACACCTTC
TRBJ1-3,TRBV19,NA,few,CASRDRTSGNTIYF,TGTGCCAGTAGAGACAGAACCTCTGGAAACACCATATATTTT
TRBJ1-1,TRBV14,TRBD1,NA,CASSQRTGGDTEAFF,TGTGCCAGCAGCCAAAGGACAGGGGGGGACACTGAAGCTTTCTTT
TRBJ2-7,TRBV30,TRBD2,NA,CAWSVWPRLAGSYEQYF,TGTGCCTGGAGTGTATGGCCCCGACTAGCGGGAAGCTACGAGCAGTACTTC
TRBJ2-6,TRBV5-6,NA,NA,CASSPVSGANVLTF,TGTGCCAGCAGCCCAGTCTCGGGGGCCAACGTCCTGACTTTC
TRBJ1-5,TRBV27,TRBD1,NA,CASSLSRDSYQPQHF,TGTGCCAGCAGTTTATCACGGGACAGTTATCAGCCCCAGCATTTT
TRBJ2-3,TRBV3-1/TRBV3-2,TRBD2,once,CASSQIPGLDTDTQYF,TGTGCCAGCAGCCAAATCCCGGGACTAGACACAGATACGCAGTATTTT
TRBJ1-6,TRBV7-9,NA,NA,CASRSSFNSPLHF,TGTGCCAGCAGATCGAGCTTTAATTCACCCCTCCACTTT
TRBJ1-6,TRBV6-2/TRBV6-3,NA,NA,CASSSVTGVNSPLHF,TGTGCCAGCAGTTCGGTGACAGGTGTTAATTCACCCCTCCACTTT
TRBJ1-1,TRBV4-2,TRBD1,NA,CASSQDRTGEDTEAFF,TGTGCCAGCAGCCAAGATCGGACAGGGGAGGACACTGAAGCTTTCTTT
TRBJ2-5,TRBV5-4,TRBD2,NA,CASSFPGLAGGQETQYF,TGTGCCAGCAGCTTTCCGGGGTTGGCGGGAGGGCAAGAGACCCAGTACTTC
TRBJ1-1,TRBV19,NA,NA,CATLATLNTEAFF,TGTGCCACCCTGGCGACACTTAACACTGAAGCTTTCTTT
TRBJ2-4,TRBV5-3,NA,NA,CARSLDYPLAKNIQYF,TGTGCCAGAAGCTTGGACTACCCTCTAGCCAAAAACATTCAGTACTTC
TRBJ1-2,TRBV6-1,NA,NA,CASSEAWTVSYGYTF,TGTGCCAGCAGTGAAGCCTGGACAGTCTCCTATGGCTACACCTTC
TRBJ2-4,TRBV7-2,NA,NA,CASSSTRVGYIQYF,TGTGCCAGCAGCTCCACCAGGGTGGGGTACATTCAGTACTTC
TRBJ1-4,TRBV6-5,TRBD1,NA,CASYGGTGGIEKLFF,TGTGCCAGCTACGGCGGGACAGGGGGGATTGAAAAACTGTTTTTT
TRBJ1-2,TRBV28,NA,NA,CAVDSTSLYGYTF,TGTGCCGTCGACAGTACCTCCTTATATGGCTACACCTTC
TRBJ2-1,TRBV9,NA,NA,CASSEREFERFF,TGTGCCAGTTCTGAACGGGAGTTTGAGCGGTTCTTC
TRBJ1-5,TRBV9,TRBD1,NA,CASSAGQTNQPQHF,TGTGCCAGCAGCGCGGGACAGACCAATCAGCCCCAGCATTTT
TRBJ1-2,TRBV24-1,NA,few,CATSEDSFYGYTF,TGTGCCACCAGTGAAGACAGCTTCTATGGCTACACCTTC
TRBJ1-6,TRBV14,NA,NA,CASSQSGHYNSPLHF,TGTGCCAGCAGCCAGTCGGGACACTATAATTCACCCCTCCACTTT
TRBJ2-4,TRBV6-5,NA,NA,CASRHLAGNDIQYF,TGTGCCAGCAGACACTTGGCCGGGAATGACATTCAGTACTTC
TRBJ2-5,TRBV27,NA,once,CASVTFSSYQETQYF,TGTGCCAGCGTGACTTTCTCCTCGTACCAAGAGACCCAGTACTTC
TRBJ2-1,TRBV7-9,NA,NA,CASSLGGSYNEQFF,TGTGCCAGCAGCTTAGGCGGCAGCTACAATGAGCAGTTCTTC
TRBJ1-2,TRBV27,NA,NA,CASSLQGLYGYTF,TGTGCCAGCAGTTTACAGGGCCTCTATGGCTACACCTTC
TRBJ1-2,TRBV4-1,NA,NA,CASSQDPYGDYGYTF,TGCGCCAGCAGCCAAGATCCGTACGGAGACTATGGCTACACCTTC
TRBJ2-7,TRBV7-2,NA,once,CASSLVRGTYEQYF,TGTGCCAGCAGCTTAGTAAGGGGTACCTACGAGCAGTACTTC
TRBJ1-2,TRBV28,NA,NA,CASSLGGAGYTF,TGTGCCAGCAGTTTAGGGGGGGCTGGCTACACCTTC
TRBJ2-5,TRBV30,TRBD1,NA,CACGTGRWETQYF,TGTGCCTGTGGGACAGGGAGGTGGGAGACCCAGTACTTC
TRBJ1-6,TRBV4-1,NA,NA,CASSTQGQRNSPLHF,TGCGCCAGCAGCACCCAGGGGCAGCGGAATTCACCCCTCCACTTT
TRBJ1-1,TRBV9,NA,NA,CASSVDSGLNTEAFF,TGTGCCAGCAGCGTAGACTCCGGTCTGAACACTGAAGCTTTCTTT
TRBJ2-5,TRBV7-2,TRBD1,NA,CASSWWTGEVETQYF,TGTGCCAGCAGCTGGTGGACAGGGGAAGTGGAGACCCAGTACTTC
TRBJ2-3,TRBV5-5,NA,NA,CASSLEQGGVTDTQYF,TGTGCCAGCAGCTTGGAACAGGGTGGGGTCACAGATACGCAGTATTTT
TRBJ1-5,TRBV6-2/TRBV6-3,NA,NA,CASSYGLEVSNQPQHF,TGTGCCAGCAGTTACGGTTTGGAGGTTAGCAATCAGCCCCAGCATTTT